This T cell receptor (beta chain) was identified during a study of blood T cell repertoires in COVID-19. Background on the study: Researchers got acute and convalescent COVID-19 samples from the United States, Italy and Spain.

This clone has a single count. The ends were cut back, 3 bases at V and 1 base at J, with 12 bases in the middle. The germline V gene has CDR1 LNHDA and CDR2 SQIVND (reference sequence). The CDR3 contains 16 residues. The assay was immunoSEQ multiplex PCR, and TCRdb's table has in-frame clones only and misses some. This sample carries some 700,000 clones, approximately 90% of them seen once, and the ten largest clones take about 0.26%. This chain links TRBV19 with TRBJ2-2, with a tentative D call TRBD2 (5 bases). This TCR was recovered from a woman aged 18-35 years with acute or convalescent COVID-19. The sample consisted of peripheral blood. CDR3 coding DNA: TGTGCCAGTAGTATTTCCCGGGGATTGAACACCGGGGAGCTGTTTTTT. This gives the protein CASSISRGLNTGELFF.